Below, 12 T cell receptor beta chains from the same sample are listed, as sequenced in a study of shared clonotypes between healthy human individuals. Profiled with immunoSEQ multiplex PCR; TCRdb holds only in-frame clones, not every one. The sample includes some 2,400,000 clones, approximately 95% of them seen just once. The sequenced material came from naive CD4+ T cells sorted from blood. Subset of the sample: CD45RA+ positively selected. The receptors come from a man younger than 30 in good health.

DNA of the CDR3: TGCGCCAGCAGCTTGGCCTCTTCCCTGCCCTACAATGAGCAGTTCTTC. Translated: CASSLASSLPYNEQFF. The V and J genes are TRBV5-1 and TRBJ2-1; D gene unclear. Deletions cut 0 bases from V and 2 bases from J, with 12 bases between. Germline V gene data show CDR1 as SGHRS and CDR2 as YFSETQ. The CDR3 loop spans 16 amino acids.

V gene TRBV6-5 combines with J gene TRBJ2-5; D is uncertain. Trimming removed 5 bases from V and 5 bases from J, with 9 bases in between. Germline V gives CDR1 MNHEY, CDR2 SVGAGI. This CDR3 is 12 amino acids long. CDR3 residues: CASSRMRETQYF. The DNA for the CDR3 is TGTGCCAGCAGTCGGATGAGGGAGACCCAGTACTTC.

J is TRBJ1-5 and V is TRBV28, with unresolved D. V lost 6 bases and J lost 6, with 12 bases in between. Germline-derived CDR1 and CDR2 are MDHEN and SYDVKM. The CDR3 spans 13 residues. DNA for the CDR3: TGTGCCAGCAGGACCGGCCTTTCTCAGCCCCAGCATTTT. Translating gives CASRTGLSQPQHF.

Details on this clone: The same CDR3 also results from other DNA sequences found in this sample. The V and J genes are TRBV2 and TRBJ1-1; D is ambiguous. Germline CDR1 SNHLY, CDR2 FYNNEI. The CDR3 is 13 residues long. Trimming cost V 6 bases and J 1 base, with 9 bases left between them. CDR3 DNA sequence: TGTGCCAGCAGCGCGGACGGGAACACTGAAGCTTTCTTT. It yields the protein CASSADGNTEAFF.

DNA of the CDR3: TGCGCCAGCAGTGATTACGGGCTCGAGCAGTACTTC. Encoded protein: CASSDYGLEQYF. The chain joins TRBV10-2 to TRBJ2-7; no firm D call. This CDR3 comprises 12 residues. V lost 3 bases to trimming and J lost 6 bases, with 9 bases between them. Germline V gene sequence: CDR1 WSHSY, CDR2 SAAADI.

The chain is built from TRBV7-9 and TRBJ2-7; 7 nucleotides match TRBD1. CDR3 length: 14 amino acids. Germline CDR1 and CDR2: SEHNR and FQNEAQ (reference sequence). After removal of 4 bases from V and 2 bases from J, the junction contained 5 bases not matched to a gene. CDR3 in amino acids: CASSSSGTAYEQYF. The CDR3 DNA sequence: TGTGCCAGCAGCTCCTCCGGGACAGCCTACGAGCAGTACTTC.

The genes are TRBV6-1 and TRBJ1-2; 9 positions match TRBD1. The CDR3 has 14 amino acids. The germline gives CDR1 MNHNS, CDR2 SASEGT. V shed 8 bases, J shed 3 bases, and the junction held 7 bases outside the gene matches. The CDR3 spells CASGTGGADYGYTF. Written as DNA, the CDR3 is TGTGCCAGCGGAACAGGGGGCGCCGACTATGGCTACACCTTC.

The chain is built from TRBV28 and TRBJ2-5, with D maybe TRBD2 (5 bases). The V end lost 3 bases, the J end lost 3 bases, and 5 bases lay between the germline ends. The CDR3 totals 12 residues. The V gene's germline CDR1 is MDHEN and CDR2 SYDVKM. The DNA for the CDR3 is TGTGCCAGCAGTTTCGGGGAAGAGACCCAGTACTTC. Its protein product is CASSFGEETQYF.

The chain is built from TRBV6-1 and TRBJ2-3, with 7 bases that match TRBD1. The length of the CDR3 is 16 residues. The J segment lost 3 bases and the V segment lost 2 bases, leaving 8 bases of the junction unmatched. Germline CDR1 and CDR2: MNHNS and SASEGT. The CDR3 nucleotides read TGTGCCAGCAGTGAAAGTCCGACAGGGTGGACAGATACGCAGTATTTT. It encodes CASSESPTGWTDTQYF.

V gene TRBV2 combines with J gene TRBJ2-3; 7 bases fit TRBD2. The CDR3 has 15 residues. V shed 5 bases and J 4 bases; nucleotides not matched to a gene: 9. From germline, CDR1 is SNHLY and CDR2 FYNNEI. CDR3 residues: CASSSGLTGADTQYF. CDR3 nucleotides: TGTGCCAGCAGTTCGGGACTAACAGGCGCAGATACGCAGTATTTT.

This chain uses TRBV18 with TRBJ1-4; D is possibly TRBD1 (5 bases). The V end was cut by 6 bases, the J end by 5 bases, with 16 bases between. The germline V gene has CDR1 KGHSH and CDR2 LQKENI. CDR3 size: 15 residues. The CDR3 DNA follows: TGTGCCAGCTCGATGTCGGGGCAGCGGAATGAAAAACTGTTTTTT. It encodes CASSMSGQRNEKLFF. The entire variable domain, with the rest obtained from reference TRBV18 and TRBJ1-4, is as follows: NAGVMQNPRHLVRRRGQEARLRCSPMKGHSHVYWYRQLPEEGLKFMVYLQKENIIDESGMPKERFSAEFPKEGPSILRIQQVVRGDSAAYFCASSMSGQRNEKLFFGSGTQLSVL.

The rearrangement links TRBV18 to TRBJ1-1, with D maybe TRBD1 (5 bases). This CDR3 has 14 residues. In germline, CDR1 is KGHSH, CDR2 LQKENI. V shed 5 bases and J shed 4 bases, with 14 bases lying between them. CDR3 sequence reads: CASSSLGQATEAFF. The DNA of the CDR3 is TGTGCCAGCTCAAGCTTAGGACAAGCCACTGAAGCTTTCTTT.